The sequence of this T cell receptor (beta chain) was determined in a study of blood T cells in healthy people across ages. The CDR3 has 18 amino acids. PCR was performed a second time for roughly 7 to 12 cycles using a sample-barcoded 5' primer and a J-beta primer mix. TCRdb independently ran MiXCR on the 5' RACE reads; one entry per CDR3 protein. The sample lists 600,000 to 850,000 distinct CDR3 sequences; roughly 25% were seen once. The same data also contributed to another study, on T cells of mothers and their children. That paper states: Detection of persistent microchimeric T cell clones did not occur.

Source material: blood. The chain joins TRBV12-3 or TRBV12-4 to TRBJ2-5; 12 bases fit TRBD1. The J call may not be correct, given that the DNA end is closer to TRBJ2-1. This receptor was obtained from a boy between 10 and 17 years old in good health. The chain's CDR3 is CASSSHSSGTGGSDEQFF. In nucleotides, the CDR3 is TGTGCCAGCAGTTCCCACTCATCCGGGACAGGGGGCTCGGATGAGCAGTTCTTC.